The present entry profiles one TCR beta chain with its context. The antigen remains undetermined. Study findings and constraints: Tumor Tregs overlapped most with tumor, then blood, naive CD4+ cells. Whole repertoires were not studied in the larger cohort, only one V-J beta rearrangement. In terms of TCR gene usage, tumor memory CD4+ T cells clustered together with blood and lymph node memory CD4+ cells, as well as with lymph node naive CD4+ cells.

The germline V gene encodes CDR1 SGHTS and CDR2 YDEGEE. The CDR3 loop spans 16 amino acids. Trimming cost V 0 bases and J 3 bases; bases outside gene matches: 5. Constant-region reverse primers amplified full-length variable regions, followed by semi-nested Nested Universal Primer A PCR. TCRdb recomputed calls from the 5' RACE reads with MiXCR, one row per CDR3 protein. The sample lists about 60,000 distinct CDR3 sequences; nearly 30% were seen once. The sample comprised tumor-infiltrating naive CD4+ T cells sorted from the breast tumor. Subset: naive CD4+ T cells, CD4+CD45RA+CD25-. The clonotype was recovered from a female donor with breast cancer. V gene TRBV5-8 combines with J gene TRBJ1-3; 8 bases are a match to TRBD1. The CDR3 sequence is CASSLAGGAYGNTIYF. CDR3 in DNA: TGTGCCAGCAGCTTGGCAGGGGGCGCTTATGGAAACACCATATATTTT.